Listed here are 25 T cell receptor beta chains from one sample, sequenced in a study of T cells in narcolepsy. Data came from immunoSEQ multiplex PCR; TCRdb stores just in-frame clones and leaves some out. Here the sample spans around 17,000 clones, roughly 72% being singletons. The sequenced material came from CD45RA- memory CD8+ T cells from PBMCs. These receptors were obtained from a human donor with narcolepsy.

The DNA for the CDR3 is TGTGCCTGCCCGGGGGCAAATGAAAAACTGTTTTTT. Its translation is CACPGANEKLFF. The V and J genes are TRBV30 and TRBJ1-4; TRBD1 might be the D (6 bases). Germline loops: CDR1 GTSNPN, CDR2 SVGIG (reference sequence). The CDR3 sequence is 12 residues long. Trimming pared 6 bases from V and 5 bases from J, leaving 10 bases between. Variable domain in full (rest from reference TRBV30 and TRBJ1-4): SQTIHQWPATLVQPVGSPLSLECTVEGTSNPNLYWYRQAAGRGLQLLFYSVGIGQISSEVPQNLSASRPQDRQFILSSKKLLLSDSGFYLCACPGANEKLFFGSGTQLSVL.

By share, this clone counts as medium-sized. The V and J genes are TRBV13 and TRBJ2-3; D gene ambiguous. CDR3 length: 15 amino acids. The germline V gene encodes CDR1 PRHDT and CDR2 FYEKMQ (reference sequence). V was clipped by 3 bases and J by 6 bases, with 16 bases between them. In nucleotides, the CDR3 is TGTGCCAGCAGCTTCCGACTCCTTCCCAATGATACGCAGTATTTT. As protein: CASSFRLLPNDTQYF.

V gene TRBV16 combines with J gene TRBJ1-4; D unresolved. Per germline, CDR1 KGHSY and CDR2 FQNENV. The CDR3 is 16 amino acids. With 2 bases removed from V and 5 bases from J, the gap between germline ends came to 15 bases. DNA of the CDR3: TGTGCCAGCAGCCAACCCGAGGATCTGAGCAATGAAAAACTGTTTTTT. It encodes CASSQPEDLSNEKLFF.

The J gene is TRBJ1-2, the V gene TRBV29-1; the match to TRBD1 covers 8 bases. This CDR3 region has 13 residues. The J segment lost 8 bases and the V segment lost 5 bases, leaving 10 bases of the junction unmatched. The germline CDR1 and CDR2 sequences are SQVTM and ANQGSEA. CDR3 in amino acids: CSVPIQGAGGYTF. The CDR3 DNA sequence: TGCAGCGTTCCCATCCAGGGGGCGGGGGGCTACACCTTC.

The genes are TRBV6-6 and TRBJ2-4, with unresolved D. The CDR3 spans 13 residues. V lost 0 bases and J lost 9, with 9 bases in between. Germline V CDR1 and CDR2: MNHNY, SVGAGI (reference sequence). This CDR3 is CASSYSSIGIQYF. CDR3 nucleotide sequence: TGTGCCAGCAGTTACTCGAGTATAGGCATTCAGTACTTC.

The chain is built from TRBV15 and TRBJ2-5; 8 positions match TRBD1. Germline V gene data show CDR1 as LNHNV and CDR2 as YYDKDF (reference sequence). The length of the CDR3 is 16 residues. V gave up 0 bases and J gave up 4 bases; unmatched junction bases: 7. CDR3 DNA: TGTGCCACCAGCAGAGATCAGGGGACAGGAGGAGAGACCCAGTACTTC. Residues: CATSRDQGTGGETQYF.

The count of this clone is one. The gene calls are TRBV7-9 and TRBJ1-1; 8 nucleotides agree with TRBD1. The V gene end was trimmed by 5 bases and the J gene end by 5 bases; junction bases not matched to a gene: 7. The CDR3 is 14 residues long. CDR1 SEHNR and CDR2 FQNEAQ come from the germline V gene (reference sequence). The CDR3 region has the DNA TGTGCCAGCAGCGTCGGACAGGGTTGGACTGAAGCTTTCTTT. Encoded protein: CASSVGQGWTEAFF.

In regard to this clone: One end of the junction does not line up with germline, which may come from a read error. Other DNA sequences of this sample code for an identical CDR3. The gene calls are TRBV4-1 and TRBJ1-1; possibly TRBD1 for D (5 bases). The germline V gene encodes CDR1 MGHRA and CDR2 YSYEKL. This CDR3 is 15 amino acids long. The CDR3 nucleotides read TGTGCCAGCAGCCAAGCCAGGACGGGGGGCACTGAAGCTTTCTTT. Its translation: CASSQARTGGTEAFF.

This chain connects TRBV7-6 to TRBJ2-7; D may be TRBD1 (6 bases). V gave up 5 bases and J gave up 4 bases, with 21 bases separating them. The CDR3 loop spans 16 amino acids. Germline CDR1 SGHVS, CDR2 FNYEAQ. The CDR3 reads CASSPQPGVPVYEQYF. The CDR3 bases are TGTGCCAGCAGCCCCCAACCAGGGGTCCCCGTTTACGAGCAGTACTTC.

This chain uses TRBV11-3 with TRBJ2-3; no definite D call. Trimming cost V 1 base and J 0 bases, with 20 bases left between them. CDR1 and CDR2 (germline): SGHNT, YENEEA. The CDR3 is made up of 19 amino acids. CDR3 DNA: TGTGCCAGCAGCTTAGTTTGGGTCTCCGTTACATATAGCACAGATACGCAGTATTTT. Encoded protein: CASSLVWVSVTYSTDTQYF.

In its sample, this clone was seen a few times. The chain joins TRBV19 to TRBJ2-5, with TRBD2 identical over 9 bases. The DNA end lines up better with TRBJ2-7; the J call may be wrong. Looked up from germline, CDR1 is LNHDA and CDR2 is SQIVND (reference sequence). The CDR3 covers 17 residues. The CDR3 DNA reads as TGTGCCAGTAGTAGTCGGGTAGCGGGAGATGGGGCCTACGAGCAGTACTTC. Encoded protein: CASSSRVAGDGAYEQYF.

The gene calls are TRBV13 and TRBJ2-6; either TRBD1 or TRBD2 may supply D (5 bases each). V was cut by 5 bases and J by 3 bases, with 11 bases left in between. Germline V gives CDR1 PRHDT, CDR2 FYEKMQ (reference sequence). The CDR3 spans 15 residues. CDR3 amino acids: CASSIMGDGANVLTF. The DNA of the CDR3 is TGTGCCAGCAGCATAATGGGGGATGGGGCCAACGTCCTGACTTTC.

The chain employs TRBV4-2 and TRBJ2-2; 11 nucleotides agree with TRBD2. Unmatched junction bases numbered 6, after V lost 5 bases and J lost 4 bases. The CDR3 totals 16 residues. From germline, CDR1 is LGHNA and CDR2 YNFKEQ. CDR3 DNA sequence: TGTGCCAGCAGCTTAACTAGCGGGGGTGTCACCGGGGAGCTGTTTTTT. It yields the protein CASSLTSGGVTGELFF.

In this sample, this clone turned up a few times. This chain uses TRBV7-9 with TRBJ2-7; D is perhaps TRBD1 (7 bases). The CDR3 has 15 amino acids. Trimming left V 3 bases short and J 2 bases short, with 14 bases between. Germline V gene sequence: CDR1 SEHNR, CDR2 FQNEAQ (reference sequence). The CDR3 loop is CASSFSTGRTYEQYF. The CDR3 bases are TGTGCCAGCAGCTTTTCGACAGGGAGGACCTACGAGCAGTACTTC. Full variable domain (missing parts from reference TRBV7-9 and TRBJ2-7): DTGVSQNPRHKITKRGQNVTFRCDPISEHNRLYWYRQTLGQGPEFLTYFQNEAQLEKSRLLSDRFSAERPKGSFSTLEIQRTEQGDSAMYLCASSFSTGRTYEQYFGPGTRLTVT.

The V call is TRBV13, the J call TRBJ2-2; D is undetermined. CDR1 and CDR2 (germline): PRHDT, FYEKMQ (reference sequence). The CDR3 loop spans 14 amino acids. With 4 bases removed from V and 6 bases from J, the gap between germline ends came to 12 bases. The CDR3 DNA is TGTGCCAGCAGCTCCGGTGCGGACCCCGGGGAGCTGTTTTTT. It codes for CASSSGADPGELFF.

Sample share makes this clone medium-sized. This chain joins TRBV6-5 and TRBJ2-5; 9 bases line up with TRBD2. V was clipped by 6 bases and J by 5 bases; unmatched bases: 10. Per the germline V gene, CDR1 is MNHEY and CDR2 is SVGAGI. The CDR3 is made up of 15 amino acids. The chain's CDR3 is CASSFSGSGDETQYF. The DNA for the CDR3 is TGTGCCAGCAGCTTTAGCGGGAGCGGGGATGAGACCCAGTACTTC.

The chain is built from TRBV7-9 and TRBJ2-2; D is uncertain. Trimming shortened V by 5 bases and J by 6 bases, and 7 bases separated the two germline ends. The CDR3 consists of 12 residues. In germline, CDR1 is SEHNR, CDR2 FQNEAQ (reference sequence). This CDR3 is CASSGNPGELFF. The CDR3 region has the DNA TGTGCCAGCAGCGGAAACCCCGGGGAGCTGTTTTTT. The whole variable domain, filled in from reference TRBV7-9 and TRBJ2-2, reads DTGVSQNPRHKITKRGQNVTFRCDPISEHNRLYWYRQTLGQGPEFLTYFQNEAQLEKSRLLSDRFSAERPKGSFSTLEIQRTEQGDSAMYLCASSGNPGELFFGEGSRLTVL.

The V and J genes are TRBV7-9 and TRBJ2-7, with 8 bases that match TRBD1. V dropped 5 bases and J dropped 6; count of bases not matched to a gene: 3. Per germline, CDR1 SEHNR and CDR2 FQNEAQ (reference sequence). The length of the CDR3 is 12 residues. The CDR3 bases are TGTGCCAGCAGCCTAACAGGGGGCGAGCAGTACTTC. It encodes CASSLTGGEQYF. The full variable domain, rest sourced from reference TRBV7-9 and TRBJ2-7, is DTGVSQNPRHKITKRGQNVTFRCDPISEHNRLYWYRQTLGQGPEFLTYFQNEAQLEKSRLLSDRFSAERPKGSFSTLEIQRTEQGDSAMYLCASSLTGGEQYFGPGTRLTVT.

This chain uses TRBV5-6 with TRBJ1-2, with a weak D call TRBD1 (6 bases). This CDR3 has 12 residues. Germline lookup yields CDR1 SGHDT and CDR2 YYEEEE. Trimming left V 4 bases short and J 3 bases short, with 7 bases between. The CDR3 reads CASSQGYYGYTF. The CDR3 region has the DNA TGTGCCAGCAGCCAGGGGTACTATGGCTACACCTTC. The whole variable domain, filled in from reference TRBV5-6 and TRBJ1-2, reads DAGVTQSPTHLIKTRGQQVTLRCSPKSGHDTVSWYQQALGQGPQFIFQYYEEEERQRGNFPDRFSGHQFPNYSSELNVNALLLGDSALYLCASSQGYYGYTFGSGTRLTVV.

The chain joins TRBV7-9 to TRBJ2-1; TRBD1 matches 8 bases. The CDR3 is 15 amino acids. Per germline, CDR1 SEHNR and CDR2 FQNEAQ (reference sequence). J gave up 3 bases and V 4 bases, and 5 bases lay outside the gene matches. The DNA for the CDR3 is TGTGCCAGCAGCTCGGACAGGGATAACTACAATGAGCAGTTCTTC. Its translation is CASSSDRDNYNEQFF.

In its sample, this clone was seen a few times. This CDR3 is CASSLGPLGEQFF. CDR3 coding DNA: TGTGCCAGCAGTTTAGGGCCCTTGGGCGAGCAGTTCTTC. The chain links TRBV28 to TRBJ2-1; D gene ambiguous. V gave up 2 bases and J gave up 10 bases, with 12 bases separating them. Germline loops: CDR1 MDHEN, CDR2 SYDVKM. This CDR3 is built from 13 residues.

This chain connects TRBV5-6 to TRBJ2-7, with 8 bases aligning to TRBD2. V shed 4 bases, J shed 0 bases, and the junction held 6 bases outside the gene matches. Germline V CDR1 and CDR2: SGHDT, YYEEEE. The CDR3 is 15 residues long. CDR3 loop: CASSLSGTYSYEQYF. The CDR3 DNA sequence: TGTGCCAGCAGCCTTAGCGGGACCTACTCCTACGAGCAGTACTTC.

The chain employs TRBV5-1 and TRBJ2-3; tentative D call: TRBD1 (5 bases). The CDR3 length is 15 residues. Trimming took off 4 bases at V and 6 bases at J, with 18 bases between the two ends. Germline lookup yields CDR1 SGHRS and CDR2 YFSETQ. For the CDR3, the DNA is TGCGCCAGCAGCGCTCTAAGTCGACAGCAGGATACGCAGTATTTT. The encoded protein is CASSALSRQQDTQYF.

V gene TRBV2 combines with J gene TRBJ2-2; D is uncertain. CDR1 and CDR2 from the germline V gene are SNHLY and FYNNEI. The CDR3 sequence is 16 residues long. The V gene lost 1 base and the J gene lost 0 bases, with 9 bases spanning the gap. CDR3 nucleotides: TGTGCCAGCAGTGAAGTGGACGGTTCGAACACCGGGGAGCTGTTTTTT. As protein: CASSEVDGSNTGELFF.

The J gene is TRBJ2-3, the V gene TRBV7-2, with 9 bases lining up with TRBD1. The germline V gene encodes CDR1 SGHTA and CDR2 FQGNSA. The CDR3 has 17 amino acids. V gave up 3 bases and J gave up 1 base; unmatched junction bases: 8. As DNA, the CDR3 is TGTGCCAGCAGCTTCGGGACAGGGATTAAGGGCACAGATACGCAGTATTTT. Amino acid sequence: CASSFGTGIKGTDTQYF.